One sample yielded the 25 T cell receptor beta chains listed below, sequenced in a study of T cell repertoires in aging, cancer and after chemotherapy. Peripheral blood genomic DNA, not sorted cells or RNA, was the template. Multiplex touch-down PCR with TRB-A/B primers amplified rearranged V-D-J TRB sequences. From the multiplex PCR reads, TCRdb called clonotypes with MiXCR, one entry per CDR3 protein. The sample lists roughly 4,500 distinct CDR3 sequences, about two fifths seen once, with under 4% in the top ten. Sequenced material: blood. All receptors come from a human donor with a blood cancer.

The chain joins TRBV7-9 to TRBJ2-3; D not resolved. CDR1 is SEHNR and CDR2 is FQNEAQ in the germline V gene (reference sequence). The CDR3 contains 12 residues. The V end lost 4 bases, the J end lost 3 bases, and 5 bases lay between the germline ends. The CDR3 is CASSSTTDTQYF. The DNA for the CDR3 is TGTGCCAGCAGCTCCACGACAGATACGCAGTATTTT.

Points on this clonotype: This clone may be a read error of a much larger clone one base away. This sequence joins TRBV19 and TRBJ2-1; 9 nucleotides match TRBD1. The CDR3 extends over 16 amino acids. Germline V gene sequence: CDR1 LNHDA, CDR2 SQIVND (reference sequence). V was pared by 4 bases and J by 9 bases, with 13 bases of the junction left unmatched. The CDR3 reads CASSTATGGFGIEQFF. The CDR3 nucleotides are TGTGCCAGTAGTACCGCGACAGGGGGATTCGGAATTGAGCAGTTCTTC.

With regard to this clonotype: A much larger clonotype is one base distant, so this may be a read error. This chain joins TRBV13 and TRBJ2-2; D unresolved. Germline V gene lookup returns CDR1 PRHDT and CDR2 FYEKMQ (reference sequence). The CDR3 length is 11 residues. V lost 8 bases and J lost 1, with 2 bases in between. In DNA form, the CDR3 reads TGTGCCAGCTGGAACACCGGGGAGCTGTTTTTT. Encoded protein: CASWNTGELFF.

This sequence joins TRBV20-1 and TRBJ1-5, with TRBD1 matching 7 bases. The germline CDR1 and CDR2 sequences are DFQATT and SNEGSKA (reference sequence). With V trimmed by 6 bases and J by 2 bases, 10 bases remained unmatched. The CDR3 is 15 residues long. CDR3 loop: CSANPGGAGNQPQHF. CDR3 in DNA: TGCAGTGCCAACCCAGGGGGAGCGGGCAATCAGCCCCAGCATTTT.

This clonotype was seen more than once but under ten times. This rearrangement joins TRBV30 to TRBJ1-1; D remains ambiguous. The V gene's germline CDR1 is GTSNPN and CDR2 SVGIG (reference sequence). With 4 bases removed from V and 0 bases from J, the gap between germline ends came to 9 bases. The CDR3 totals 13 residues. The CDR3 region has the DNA TGTGCCTGGAAAAGGCTGATGAACACTGAAGCTTTCTTT. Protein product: CAWKRLMNTEAFF.

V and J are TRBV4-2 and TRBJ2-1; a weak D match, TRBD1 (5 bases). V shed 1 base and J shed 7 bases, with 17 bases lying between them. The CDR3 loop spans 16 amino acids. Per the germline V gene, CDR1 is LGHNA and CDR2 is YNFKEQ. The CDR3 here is CASSQVVQGSGNEQFF. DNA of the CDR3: TGTGCCAGCAGCCAAGTTGTGCAGGGAAGTGGAAATGAGCAGTTCTTC.

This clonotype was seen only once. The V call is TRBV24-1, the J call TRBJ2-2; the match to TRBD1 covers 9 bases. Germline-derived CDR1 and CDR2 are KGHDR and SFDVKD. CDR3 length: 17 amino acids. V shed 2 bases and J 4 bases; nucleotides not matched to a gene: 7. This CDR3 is CATSDSTGTGRTGELFF. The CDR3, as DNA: TGTGCCACCAGTGATTCTACCGGGACAGGGCGCACCGGGGAGCTGTTTTTT.

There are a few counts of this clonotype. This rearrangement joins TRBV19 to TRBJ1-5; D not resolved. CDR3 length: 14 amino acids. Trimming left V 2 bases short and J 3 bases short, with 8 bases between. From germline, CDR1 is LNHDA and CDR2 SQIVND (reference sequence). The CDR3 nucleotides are TGTGCCAGTAGTATATCAACAGCCAATCAGCCCCAGCATTTT. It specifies CASSISTANQPQHF.

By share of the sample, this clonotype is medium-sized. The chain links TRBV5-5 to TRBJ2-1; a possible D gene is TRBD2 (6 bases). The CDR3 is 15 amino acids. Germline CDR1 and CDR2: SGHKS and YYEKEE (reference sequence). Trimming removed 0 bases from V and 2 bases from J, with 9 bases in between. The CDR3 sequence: CASSLAGGTYNEQFF. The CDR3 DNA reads TGTGCCAGCAGCTTGGCTGGGGGGACCTACAATGAGCAGTTCTTC.

The CDR3 sequence: CASSSSGPYEQYF. DNA of the CDR3: TGTGCCAGCAGTTCTAGCGGCCCCTACGAGCAGTACTTC. The chain couples TRBV6-5 to TRBJ2-7; 7 bases match TRBD2. The CDR3 spans 13 residues. The germline V gene encodes CDR1 MNHEY and CDR2 SVGAGI. V was clipped by 4 bases and J by 2 bases; unmatched bases: 2.

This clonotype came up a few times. DNA of the CDR3: TGTGCCAGTAGTATTCTAGCGGGGGGGCGCACAGATACGCAGTATTTT. The encoded protein is CASSILAGGRTDTQYF. The J gene is TRBJ2-3, the V gene TRBV19, with 12 bases aligning to TRBD2. The junction had 2 bases not matched to a gene; V was cut back by 3 bases and J by 1 base. CDR3 length: 16 residues. Per the germline V gene, CDR1 is LNHDA and CDR2 is SQIVND (reference sequence).

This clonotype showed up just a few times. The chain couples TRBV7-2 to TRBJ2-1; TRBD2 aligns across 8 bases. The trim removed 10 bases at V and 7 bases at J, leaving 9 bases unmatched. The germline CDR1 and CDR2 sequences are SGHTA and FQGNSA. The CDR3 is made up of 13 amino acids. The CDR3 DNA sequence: TGTGCCACAGGACTAGCCCTACCTAATGAGCAGTTCTTC. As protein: CATGLALPNEQFF.

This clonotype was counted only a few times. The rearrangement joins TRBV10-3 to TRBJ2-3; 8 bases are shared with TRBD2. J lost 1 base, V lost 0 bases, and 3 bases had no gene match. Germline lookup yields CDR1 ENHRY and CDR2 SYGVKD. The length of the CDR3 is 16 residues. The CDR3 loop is CAISESAGGGTDTQYF. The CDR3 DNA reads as TGTGCCATCAGTGAGTCGGCGGGAGGCGGCACAGATACGCAGTATTTT.

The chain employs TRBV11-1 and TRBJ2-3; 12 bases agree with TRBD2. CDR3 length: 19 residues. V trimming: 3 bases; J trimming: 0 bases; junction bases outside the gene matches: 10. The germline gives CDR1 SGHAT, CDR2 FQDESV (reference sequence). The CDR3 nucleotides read TGTGCCAGCAGCTTGTCGACTAGCGGGAGTCGAGATAGCACAGATACGCAGTATTTT. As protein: CASSLSTSGSRDSTDTQYF.

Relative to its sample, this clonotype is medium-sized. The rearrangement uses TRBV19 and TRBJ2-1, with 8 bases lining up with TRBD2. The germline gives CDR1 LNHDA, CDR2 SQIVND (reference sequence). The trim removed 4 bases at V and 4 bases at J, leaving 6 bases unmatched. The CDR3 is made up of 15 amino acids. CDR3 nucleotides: TGTGCCAGTAGTACCTCGGGACTAGGATACAATGAGCAGTTCTTC. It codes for CASSTSGLGYNEQFF.

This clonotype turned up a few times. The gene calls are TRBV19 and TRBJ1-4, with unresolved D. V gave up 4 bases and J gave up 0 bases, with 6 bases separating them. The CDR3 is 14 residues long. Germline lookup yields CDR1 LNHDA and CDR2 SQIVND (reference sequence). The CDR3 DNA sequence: TGTGCCAGTAGTAGGGCGGCAACTAATGAAAAACTGTTTTTT. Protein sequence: CASSRAATNEKLFF.

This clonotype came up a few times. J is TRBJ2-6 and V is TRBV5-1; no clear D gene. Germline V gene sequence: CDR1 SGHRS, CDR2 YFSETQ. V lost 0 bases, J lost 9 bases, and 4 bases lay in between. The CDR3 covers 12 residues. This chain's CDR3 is CASSLANNVLTF. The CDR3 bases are TGCGCCAGCAGCTTGGCCAACAACGTCCTGACTTTC.

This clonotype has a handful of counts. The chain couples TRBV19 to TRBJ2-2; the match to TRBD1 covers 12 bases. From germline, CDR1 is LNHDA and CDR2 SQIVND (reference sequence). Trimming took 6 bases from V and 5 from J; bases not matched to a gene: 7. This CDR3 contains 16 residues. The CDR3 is CASSPGQGAITGELFF. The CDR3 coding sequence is TGTGCCAGTAGCCCGGGACAGGGGGCGATTACCGGGGAGCTGTTTTTT.

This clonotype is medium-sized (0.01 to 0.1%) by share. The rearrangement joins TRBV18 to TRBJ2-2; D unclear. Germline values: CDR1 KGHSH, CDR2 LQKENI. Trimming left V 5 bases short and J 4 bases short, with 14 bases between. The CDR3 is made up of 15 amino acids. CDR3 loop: CASSTLLAATGELFF. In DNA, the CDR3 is TGTGCCAGCTCAACTCTGTTAGCAGCCACCGGGGAGCTGTTTTTT. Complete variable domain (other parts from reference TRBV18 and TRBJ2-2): NAGVMQNPRHLVRRRGQEARLRCSPMKGHSHVYWYRQLPEEGLKFMVYLQKENIIDESGMPKERFSAEFPKEGPSILRIQQVVRGDSAAYFCASSTLLAATGELFFGEGSRLTVL.

CDR3: CASSLFSSLNEKLFF. The CDR3 nucleotides are TGTGCCAGCAGCTTATTCAGTTCCCTTAATGAAAAACTGTTTTTT. The chain employs TRBV7-9 and TRBJ1-4, with D unclear. This CDR3 spans 15 amino acids. The germline gives CDR1 SEHNR, CDR2 FQNEAQ (reference sequence). V lost 2 bases to trimming and J lost 4 bases, with 11 bases between them.

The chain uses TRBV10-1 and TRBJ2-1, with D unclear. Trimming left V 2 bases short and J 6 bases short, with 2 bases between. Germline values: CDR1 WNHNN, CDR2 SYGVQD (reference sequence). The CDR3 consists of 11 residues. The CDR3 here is CASSEGNEQFF. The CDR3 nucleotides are TGCGCCAGCAGTGAGGGCAATGAGCAGTTCTTC.

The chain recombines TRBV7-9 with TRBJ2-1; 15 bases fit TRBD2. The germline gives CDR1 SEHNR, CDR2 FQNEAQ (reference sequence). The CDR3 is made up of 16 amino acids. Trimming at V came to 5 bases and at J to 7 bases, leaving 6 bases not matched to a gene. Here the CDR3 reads CASSPGTSGRINEQFF. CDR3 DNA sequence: TGTGCCAGCAGCCCCGGGACTAGCGGGAGGATTAATGAGCAGTTCTTC.

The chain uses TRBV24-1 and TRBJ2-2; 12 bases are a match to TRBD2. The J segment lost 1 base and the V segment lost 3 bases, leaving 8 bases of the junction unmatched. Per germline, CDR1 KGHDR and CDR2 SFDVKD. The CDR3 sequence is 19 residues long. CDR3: CATSDPASGRAGNTGELFF. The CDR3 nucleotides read TGTGCCACCAGTGATCCGGCTAGCGGGAGGGCCGGGAACACCGGGGAGCTGTTTTTT.

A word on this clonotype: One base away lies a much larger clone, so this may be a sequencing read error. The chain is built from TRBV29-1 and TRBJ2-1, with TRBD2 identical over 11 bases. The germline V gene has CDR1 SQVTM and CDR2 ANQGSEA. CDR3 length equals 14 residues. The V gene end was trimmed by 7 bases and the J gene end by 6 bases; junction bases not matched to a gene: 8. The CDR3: CSAAGLAAFNEQFF. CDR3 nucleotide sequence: TGCAGCGCCGCGGGACTAGCGGCATTCAATGAGCAGTTCTTC.

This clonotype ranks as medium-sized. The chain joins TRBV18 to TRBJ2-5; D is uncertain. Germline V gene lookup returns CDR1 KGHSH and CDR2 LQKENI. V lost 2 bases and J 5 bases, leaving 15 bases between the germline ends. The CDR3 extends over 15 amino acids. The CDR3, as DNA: TGTGCCAGCTCACCAAGACGGCCCAGCCAGGAGACCCAGTACTTC. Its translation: CASSPRRPSQETQYF.